This is a list of T cell receptor beta chains from one sample in a study of a mutant IDH1 vaccine in newly diagnosed glioma. No antigen has been assigned to these receptors. The data were produced by immunoSEQ multiplex PCR, yet TCRdb's version contains in-frame clones alone and is incomplete. Here the sample spans about 60,000 clones, about four fifths being singletons. This specimen consisted of PBMCs, obtained from a glioma patient whose treatment included an IDH1 peptide vaccine. The origin of the receptors is a man under 40 with glioma. Each CDR3 is given with its conserved first and last residue. D genes are given only for firm matches. Clone size, where shown, is once, few, many, or a class for clones that have expanded.

j_gene | abundance | d_gene | v_gene | CDR3aa | CDR3nt
TRBJ2-1 | once | TRBD2 | TRBV15 | CATSRELREYYNEQFF | TGTGCCACCAGCAGAGAGCTGCGGGAGTATTACAATGAGCAGTTCTTC
TRBJ1-1 | few | NA | TRBV29-1 | CSVDQLDSNTEAFF | TGCAGCGTTGACCAACTGGACAGTAACACTGAAGCTTTCTTT
TRBJ1-1 | NA | NA | TRBV11-2 | CASSLFGRNLEAFF | TGTGCCAGCAGCTTATTCGGACGGAACCTTGAAGCTTTCTTT
TRBJ2-2 | NA | NA | TRBV9 | CASSPGPNTGELFF | TGTGCCAGCAGCCCCGGGCCGAACACCGGGGAGCTGTTTTTT
TRBJ2-5 | NA | NA | TRBV7-7 | CASSSGTNSETQYF | TGTGCCAGCAGCTCAGGGACGAATTCGGAGACCCAGTACTTC
TRBJ1-2 | NA | NA | TRBV5-8 | CASSLALKAVYF | TGTGCCAGCAGCTTGGCCCTGAAGGCAGTTTACTTC
TRBJ2-3 | NA | TRBD2 | TRBV27 | CASSWSGRADTQYF | TGTGCCAGCAGTTGGAGCGGGAGGGCAGATACGCAGTATTTT
TRBJ1-1 | once | NA | TRBV2 | CASTAGANTEAFF | TGTGCCAGTACCGCAGGGGCGAACACTGAAGCTTTCTTT
TRBJ1-1 | NA | NA | TRBV7-9 | CASSLGGFTEAFF | TGTGCCAGCAGCTTGGGCGGTTTCACTGAAGCTTTCTTT
TRBJ1-2 | medium-sized | NA | TRBV4-3 | CASSQESNRAYGYTF | TGCGCCAGCAGCCAAGAATCGAACAGGGCCTATGGCTACACCTTC
TRBJ1-2 | NA | NA | TRBV19 | CASSPEVGDYGYTF | TGTGCCAGTAGTCCTGAGGTGGGGGACTATGGCTACACCTTC
TRBJ1-2 | few | TRBD1 | TRBV15 | CATSITGGADYGYTF | TGTGCCACCAGTATCACAGGGGGCGCGGACTATGGCTACACCTTC
TRBJ2-2 | NA | NA | TRBV5-1 | CASSLAIGSTGELFF | TGCGCCAGCAGCTTGGCAATTGGAAGCACCGGGGAGCTGTTTTTT
TRBJ1-2 | NA | NA | TRBV28 | CASRTGTTNYGYTF | TGTGCCAGCAGGACGGGAACTACTAACTATGGCTACACCTTC
TRBJ1-3 | NA | NA | TRBV7-6 | CASSFSPSEGNTIYF | TGTGCCAGCAGCTTTAGCCCCTCGGAGGGAAACACCATATATTTT
TRBJ1-1 | NA | NA | TRBV27 | CASSLSRQGAEAFF | TGTGCCAGCAGTTTATCTCGGCAGGGTGCTGAAGCTTTCTTT
TRBJ2-2 | NA | NA | TRBV11-2 | CASSLPGGNGELFF | TGTGCCAGCAGCTTACCGGGGGGCAACGGGGAGCTGTTTTTT
TRBJ1-4 | NA | NA | TRBV7-2 | CASSLRGHELFF | TGTGCCAGCAGCTTACGGGGGCATGAACTGTTTTTT
TRBJ2-7 | once | TRBD2 | TRBV7-2 | CASSFFGAGTSDEQYF | TGTGCCAGCAGCTTTTTCGGAGCCGGGACTAGTGACGAGCAGTACTTC
TRBJ2-1 | NA | TRBD2 | TRBV28 | CASSLLAGAGEQFF | TGTGCCAGCAGTTTACTAGCGGGAGCTGGTGAGCAGTTCTTC
TRBJ2-1 | few | TRBD2 | TRBV7-9 | CASIPSGSEEQFF | TGTGCCAGCATCCCTAGCGGCTCTGAGGAGCAGTTCTTC
TRBJ2-2 | NA | TRBD2 | TRBV29-1 | CSVGGRANGGELFF | TGCAGCGTAGGCGGGAGGGCAAACGGCGGGGAGCTGTTTTTT
TRBJ2-3 | NA | TRBD2 | TRBV5-1 | CASSLDSGGVDTQYF | TGCGCCAGCAGCTTGGATTCCGGGGGGGTGGATACGCAGTATTTT
TRBJ2-3 | NA | TRBD2 | TRBV30 | CAWTPRSGRASTQYF | TGTGCCTGGACTCCAAGGAGCGGGAGGGCCAGTACGCAGTATTTT
TRBJ1-5 | few | NA | TRBV6-1 | CASTHRANNQPQHF | TGTGCCAGTACCCACCGGGCGAATAATCAGCCCCAGCATTTT
TRBJ1-4 | NA | NA | TRBV20-1 | CSAIGEKLFF | TGCAGTGCTATCGGAGAAAAACTGTTTTTT
TRBJ2-3 | NA | NA | TRBV27 | CASSLGLSTDTQYF | TGTGCCAGCAGTTTGGGGCTCTCCACAGATACGCAGTATTTT
TRBJ2-2 | NA | TRBD2 | TRBV4-1 | CASSQVSGRSTGELFF | TGCGCCAGCAGCCAGGTTAGCGGGAGATCCACCGGGGAGCTGTTTTTT
TRBJ2-1 | NA | NA | TRBV4-1 | CASSQDVAAGEQFF | TGCGCCAGCAGCCAAGATGTGGCTGCCGGGGAGCAGTTCTTC
TRBJ2-7 | once | NA | TRBV6-5 | CASSYTSRGHEQYF | TGTGCCAGCAGTTATACCTCCAGGGGCCACGAGCAGTACTTC
TRBJ1-2 | NA | NA | TRBV14 | CASSQEHAFSYGYTF | TGTGCCAGCAGCCAAGAGCACGCCTTTTCCTATGGCTACACCTTC
TRBJ2-1 | NA | NA | TRBV7-6 | CASSLRRGEQFF | TGTGCCAGCAGCTTGAGGAGGGGTGAGCAGTTCTTC
TRBJ1-1 | NA | TRBD1 | TRBV4-3 | CASSQGQGWGNAEAFF | TGCGCCAGCAGCCAAGGACAGGGATGGGGTAACGCTGAAGCTTTCTTT
TRBJ1-1 | few | NA | TRBV29-1 | CSVGSSTDTEAFF | TGCAGCGTTGGATCCTCTACGGACACTGAAGCTTTCTTT
TRBJ2-7 | NA | NA | TRBV6-1 | CASSGRFSSYEQYF | TGTGCCAGCAGTGGCAGGTTTAGCTCCTACGAGCAGTACTTC
TRBJ2-2 | NA | TRBD1 | TRBV4-1 | CASSRWTDFPGQGVTGELFF | TGCGCCAGCAGCCGCTGGACCGATTTCCCGGGACAGGGGGTTACCGGGGAGCTGTTTTTT
TRBJ2-7 | NA | NA | TRBV4-1 | CASSQDVSGVEQYF | TGCGCCAGCAGCCAAGATGTGTCCGGGGTCGAGCAGTACTTC
TRBJ1-5 | NA | NA | TRBV18 | CASSRDSNQPQHF | TGTGCCAGCTCAAGGGACAGCAATCAGCCCCAGCATTTT
TRBJ2-5 | NA | TRBD2 | TRBV5-1 | CASSPYRGLAGSQETQYF | TGCGCCAGCAGCCCCTACAGAGGACTAGCGGGATCTCAAGAGACCCAGTACTTC
TRBJ2-7 | NA | NA | TRBV7-9 | CASSVGDYEQYF | TGTGCCAGCAGCGTAGGGGACTACGAGCAGTACTTC
TRBJ1-4 | NA | NA | TRBV19 | CASSIPGGNEKLFF | TGTGCCAGTAGTATCCCCGGGGGTAATGAAAAACTGTTTTTT
TRBJ1-2 | NA | TRBD1 | TRBV7-9 | CASSPRQGGSGYTF | TGTGCCAGCAGCCCCCGACAGGGGGGCTCTGGCTACACCTTC
TRBJ2-2 | NA | NA | TRBV19 | CASSIEGHGELFF | TGTGCCAGTAGTATAGAGGGGCACGGGGAGCTGTTTTTT
TRBJ1-3 | NA | NA | TRBV15 | CATSRDSTAGNTIYF | TGTGCCACCAGCAGAGATTCGACGGCTGGAAACACCATATATTTT
TRBJ2-1 | NA | TRBD1 | TRBV5-1 | CASSSDRRGNEQFF | TGCGCCAGCAGCTCGGACAGGCGAGGGAATGAGCAGTTCTTC
TRBJ2-7 | NA | NA | TRBV27 | CASRLSGSRGEQYF | TGTGCCAGCAGGCTCTCCGGGTCTCGGGGTGAGCAGTACTTC